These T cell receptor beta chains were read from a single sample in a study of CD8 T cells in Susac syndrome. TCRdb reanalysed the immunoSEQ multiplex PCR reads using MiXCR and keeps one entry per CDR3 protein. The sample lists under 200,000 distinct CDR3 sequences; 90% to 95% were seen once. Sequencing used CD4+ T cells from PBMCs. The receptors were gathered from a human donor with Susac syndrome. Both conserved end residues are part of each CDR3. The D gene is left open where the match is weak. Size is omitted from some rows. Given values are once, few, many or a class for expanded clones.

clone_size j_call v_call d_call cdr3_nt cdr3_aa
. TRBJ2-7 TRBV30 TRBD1 TGTGCCTGGAGTGTACTAAACAGGGGCTACGAGCAGTACTTC CAWSVLNRGYEQYF
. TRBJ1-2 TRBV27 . TGTGCCAGCAGTCCCGGACTGGCGTTTGGCTACACCTTC CASSPGLAFGYTF
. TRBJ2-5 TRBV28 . TGTGCCAGCAGTTGGGGGGCAGGAGAGACCCAGTACTTC CASSWGAGETQYF
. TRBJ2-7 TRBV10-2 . TGCGCCAGCTTAGCGTACTCCTACGAGCAGTACTTC CASLAYSYEQYF
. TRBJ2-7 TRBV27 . TGTGCCAGCGCTAAATGGAGGGGCGTCCTCCTCAGCTCCTACGAGCAGTACTTC CASAKWRGVLLSSYEQYF
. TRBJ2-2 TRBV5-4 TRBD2 TGTGCCAGCAGACCCGAGACCCTAGCGGCACCGAACACCGGGGAGCTGTTTTTT CASRPETLAAPNTGELFF
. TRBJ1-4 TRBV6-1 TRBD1 TGTGCCAGCAGTGAAGCGCACGACAGGGTTGGGAGAAAACTGTTTTTT CASSEAHDRVGRKLFF
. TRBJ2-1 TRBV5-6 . TGTGCCAGCAGGGGGATGAGGTCTTGGGACAATGAGCAGTTCTTC CASRGMRSWDNEQFF
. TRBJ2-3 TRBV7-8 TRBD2 TGTGCCAGCAAGGGACTAGCGGGTACTAGCACAGATACGCAGTATTTT CASKGLAGTSTDTQYF
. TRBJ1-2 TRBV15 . TGTGCCACCAGCAGAGATAGAAGAGGATATGGCTACACCTTC CATSRDRRGYGYTF
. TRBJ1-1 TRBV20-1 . TGCAGTGCTAGTCGCGTCGCCCCGAACACTGAAGCTTTCTTT CSASRVAPNTEAFF
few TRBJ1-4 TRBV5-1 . TGCGCCAGCAGCTTGGAACCCGGGACACTGTTTTTT CASSLEPGTLFF